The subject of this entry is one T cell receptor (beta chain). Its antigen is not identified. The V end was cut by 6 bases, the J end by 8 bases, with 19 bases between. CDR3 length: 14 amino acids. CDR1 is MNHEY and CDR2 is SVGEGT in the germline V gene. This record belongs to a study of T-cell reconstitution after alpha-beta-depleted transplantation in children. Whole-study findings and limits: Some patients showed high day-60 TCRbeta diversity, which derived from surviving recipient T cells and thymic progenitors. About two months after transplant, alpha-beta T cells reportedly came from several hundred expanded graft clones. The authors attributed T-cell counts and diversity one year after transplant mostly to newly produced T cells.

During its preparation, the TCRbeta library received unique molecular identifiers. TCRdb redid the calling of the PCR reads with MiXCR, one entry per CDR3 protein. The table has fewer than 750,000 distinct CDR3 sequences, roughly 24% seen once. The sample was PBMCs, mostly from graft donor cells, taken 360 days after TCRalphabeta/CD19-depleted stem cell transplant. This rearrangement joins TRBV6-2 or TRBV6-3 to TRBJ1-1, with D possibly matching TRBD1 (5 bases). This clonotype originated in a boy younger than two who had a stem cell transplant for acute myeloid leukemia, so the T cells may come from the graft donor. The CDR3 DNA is TGTGCCAGCAGCCGACCAACAGGATACGGCGAAGCTTTCTTT. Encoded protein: CASSRPTGYGEAFF.